This T cell receptor (beta chain) was identified during a study of blood T cell repertoires in COVID-19. Sequencing was performed with immunoSEQ multiplex PCR; in TCRdb, only in-frame clones are kept and a portion is missing. The top ten hold about 4.8% of the sample, which has roughly 41,000 clones, 70% to 90% seen once. CDR3 length equals 16 residues. Germline trimming cut 2 bases from V and 3 bases from J; bases unmatched to any gene: 7. Per germline, CDR1 KGHSH and CDR2 LQKENI. The sample taken for sequencing was peripheral blood. This clonotype was sampled from a human donor in a cohort sampled during active COVID-19. This chain uses TRBV18 with TRBJ1-3; the match to TRBD1 covers 7 bases. The CDR3 region has the DNA TGTGCCAGCTCACCAGCGAACAGGGGAAATGGAAACACCATATATTTT. Translation: CASSPANRGNGNTIYF.